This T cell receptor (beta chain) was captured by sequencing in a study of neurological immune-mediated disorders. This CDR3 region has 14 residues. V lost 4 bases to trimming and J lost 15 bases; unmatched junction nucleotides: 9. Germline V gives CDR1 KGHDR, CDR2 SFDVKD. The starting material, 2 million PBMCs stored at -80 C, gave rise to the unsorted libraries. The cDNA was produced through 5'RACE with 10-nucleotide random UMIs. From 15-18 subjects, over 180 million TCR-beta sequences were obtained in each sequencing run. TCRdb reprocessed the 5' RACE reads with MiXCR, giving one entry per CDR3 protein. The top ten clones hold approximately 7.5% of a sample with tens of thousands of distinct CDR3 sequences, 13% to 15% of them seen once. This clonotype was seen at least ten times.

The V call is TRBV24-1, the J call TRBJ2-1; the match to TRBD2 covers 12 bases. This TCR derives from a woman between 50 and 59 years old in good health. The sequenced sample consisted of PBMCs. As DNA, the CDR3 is TGTGCCACCAGTGACCGTCTAGCGGGAGGGCCTCGGTTCTTC. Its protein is CATSDRLAGGPRFF.